This entry lists 19 T cell receptor beta chains sequenced from one sample in a study of T cell repertoires in cytomegalovirus infection. Using its own MiXCR run on the reads, TCRdb lists one record per CDR3 protein. The sample lists more than 400,000 distinct CDR3 sequences, about a quarter occurring once. Sequenced input: PBMCs. The receptors here all came from a human donor in good health (CMV status not recorded). Some clones in this sample may be carry-over from other donors' samples.

The V gene is TRBV12-3 or TRBV12-4, the J gene TRBJ2-1; 7 bases align to TRBD2. The CDR3 covers 16 residues. Losses at the gene ends were 4 bases for V and 6 bases for J; bases not matched to a gene: 12. CDR3 in DNA: TGTGCCAGCAGTTGGGCTTTTATGGGGGGGGGCAATGAGCAGTTCTTC. This encodes CASSWAFMGGGNEQFF.

This clonotype has only a few counts. This rearrangement joins TRBV5-6 to TRBJ1-4; D gene ambiguous. The length of the CDR3 is 14 residues. CDR1 SGHDT and CDR2 YYEEEE come from the germline V gene. Trimming pared 1 base from V and 5 bases from J, leaving 9 bases between. This chain's CDR3 is CASSLYETNEKLFF. CDR3 sequence (DNA): TGTGCCAGCAGCTTGTACGAGACAAATGAAAAACTGTTTTTT.

The V and J genes are TRBV20-1 and TRBJ1-1; a possible D gene is TRBD1 (5 bases). V lost 0 bases, J lost 4 bases, and 12 bases lay in between. The germline V gene has CDR1 DFQATT and CDR2 SNEGSKA (reference sequence). The CDR3 has 14 residues. The DNA for the CDR3 is TGCAGTGCTAGAGATTATGACAGCCCCACTGAAGCTTTCTTT. Translated: CSARDYDSPTEAFF.

This chain connects TRBV28 to TRBJ1-1; D gene ambiguous. This CDR3 contains 16 residues. The germline gives CDR1 MDHEN, CDR2 SYDVKM. Deletions cut 2 bases from V and 0 bases from J, with 13 bases between. CDR3: CASSLNMGRLNTEAFF. The CDR3 DNA reads as TGTGCCAGCAGTTTAAATATGGGCAGATTGAACACTGAAGCTTTCTTT. Supplemented by reference TRBV28 and TRBJ1-1, the full variable domain reads DVKVTQSSRYLVKRTGEKVFLECVQDMDHENMFWYRQDPGLGLRLIYFSYDVKMKEKGDIPEGYSVSREKKERFSLILESASTNQTSMYLCASSLNMGRLNTEAFFGQGTRLTVV.

The chain joins TRBV28 to TRBJ2-7, with 7 bases that match TRBD1. Germline CDR1 and CDR2: MDHEN and SYDVKM. This CDR3 has 14 amino acids. The trim removed 3 bases at V and 2 bases at J, leaving 4 bases unmatched. The CDR3 sequence is CASSLVGTAYEQYF. In DNA form, the CDR3 reads TGTGCCAGCAGTTTGGTAGGGACAGCCTACGAGCAGTACTTC.

The V call is TRBV18, the J call TRBJ1-1; no reliable D call. The CDR3 is 18 amino acids. From germline, CDR1 is KGHSH and CDR2 LQKENI. V lost 3 bases to trimming and J lost 0 bases, with 20 bases between them. The chain's CDR3 is CASSPGDPNRFMNTEAFF. Here the CDR3 DNA reads TGTGCCAGCTCACCGGGCGATCCCAATCGTTTCATGAACACTGAAGCTTTCTTT.

This chain links TRBV5-1 with TRBJ2-1, with a weak D call TRBD2 (6 bases). Germline assignment: CDR1 SGHRS and CDR2 YFSETQ. The CDR3 extends over 18 amino acids. Trimming cost V 4 bases and J 2 bases, with 22 bases left between them. Written as DNA, the CDR3 is TGCGCCAGCAGCGGAATCGTCAGGTTGCGGGACGCCTACAATGAGCAGTTCTTC. The encoded protein is CASSGIVRLRDAYNEQFF.

This chain connects TRBV28 to TRBJ1-1; 10 bases are a match to TRBD1. The CDR3 is 15 residues long. From germline, CDR1 is MDHEN and CDR2 SYDVKM. The V segment lost 5 bases and the J segment 4 bases; nucleotides outside the gene matches: 7. The CDR3 sequence is CASSPGTGAITEAFF. DNA of the CDR3: TGTGCCAGCAGTCCCGGGACAGGGGCGATCACTGAAGCTTTCTTT.

This clonotype showed up just a few times. The rearrangement uses TRBV15 and TRBJ1-1, with D perhaps matching TRBD1 (5 bases). The CDR3 runs to 13 residues. V was shortened by 8 bases and J by 2 bases, with 12 bases between the two germline ends. Germline assignment: CDR1 LNHNV and CDR2 YYDKDF (reference sequence). This CDR3 reads CATSGQGNTEAFF. CDR3 nucleotides: TGTGCCACCTCGGGCCAGGGTAACACTGAAGCTTTCTTT.

This chain joins TRBV6-1 and TRBJ1-1; D is possibly TRBD1 (5 bases). The CDR3 is 15 residues long. With 4 bases removed from V and 1 base from J, the gap between germline ends came to 13 bases. Germline-derived CDR1 and CDR2 are MNHNS and SASEGT. The CDR3 loop reads CASSAQGGGNTEAFF. CDR3 in DNA: TGTGCCAGCAGTGCCCAGGGAGGAGGGAACACTGAAGCTTTCTTT.

The rearrangement links TRBV6-8 to TRBJ2-7, with a weak D call TRBD2 (5 bases). Trimming shortened V by 6 bases and J by 2 bases, and 11 bases separated the two germline ends. From germline, CDR1 is MNHGY and CDR2 SAAAGT. CDR3 length: 13 amino acids. As DNA, the CDR3 is TGTGCCAGCAGACGGACGGAGGCCTACGAGCAGTACTTC. Translating it yields CASRRTEAYEQYF.

The CDR3 nucleotides read TGTGCCAGCAGGCAGGACACTCTAGGGTACAATGAGCAGTTCTTC. Its protein product is CASRQDTLGYNEQFF. The chain joins TRBV6-1 to TRBJ2-1; D is possibly TRBD1 (5 bases). Germline lookup yields CDR1 MNHNS and CDR2 SASEGT. This CDR3 has 15 residues. With 6 bases removed from V and 4 bases from J, the gap between germline ends came to 16 bases.

This clonotype was found a few times. The V call is TRBV28, the J call TRBJ2-7; no clear D gene. Germline assignment: CDR1 MDHEN and CDR2 SYDVKM. The CDR3 covers 14 residues. Trimming removed 7 bases from V and 1 base from J, with 14 bases in between. CDR3 DNA sequence: TGTGCCAGCAAGGAAGAGACAAAGTCCTACGAGCAGTACTTC. This gives the protein CASKEETKSYEQYF.

V and J are TRBV20-1 and TRBJ1-3; possible D gene TRBD1, 5 bases. This CDR3 spans 14 amino acids. Trimming pared 0 bases from V and 2 bases from J, leaving 8 bases between. Germline V gives CDR1 DFQATT, CDR2 SNEGSKA (reference sequence). CDR3 nucleotide sequence: TGCAGTGCTAGAGACAGGGTTACTGGAAACACCATATATTTT. Its protein product is CSARDRVTGNTIYF.

This chain connects TRBV5-4 to TRBJ1-4; possible D gene TRBD1, 5 bases. V dropped 3 bases and J dropped 3 bases, with 12 bases sitting between them. The CDR3 covers 15 residues. Germline CDR1 and CDR2: SGHNT and YYREEE (reference sequence). The CDR3 bases are TGTGCCAGCAGCTCAGGGTTTTCTGCTAATGAAAAACTGTTTTTT. It is translated as CASSSGFSANEKLFF. The full variable domain, in which reference TRBV5-4 and TRBJ1-4 provide the parts outside the CDR3, is ETGVTQSPTHLIKTRGQQVTLRCSSQSGHNTVSWYQQALGQGPQFIFQYYREEENGRGNFPPRFSGLQFPNYSSELNVNALELDDSALYLCASSSGFSANEKLFFGSGTQLSVL.

The chain carries TRBV28 and TRBJ1-2; 7 positions match TRBD1. Germline V gene data show CDR1 as MDHEN and CDR2 as SYDVKM. J was trimmed by 4 bases and V by 6 bases; bases with no gene match: 8. The CDR3 is made up of 14 amino acids. The CDR3 region has the DNA TGTGCCAGCAGATCAGGGGGAGGCATCTATGGCTACACCTTC. Translation: CASRSGGGIYGYTF.

The chain has TRBV7-2 and TRBJ2-3; tentative D call: TRBD2 (5 bases). Germline CDR1 and CDR2: SGHTA and FQGNSA. This CDR3 is built from 13 residues. V lost 5 bases, J lost 4 bases, and 10 bases lay in between. CDR3 sequence: CASSIVGADTQYF. For the CDR3, the DNA is TGTGCCAGCAGCATAGTCGGGGCAGATACGCAGTATTTT.

V and J are TRBV28 and TRBJ2-7; 7 bases are a match to TRBD1. CDR1 MDHEN and CDR2 SYDVKM come from the germline V gene. The V segment lost 4 bases and the J segment 4 bases; nucleotides outside the gene matches: 10. There are 15 residues in the CDR3. DNA of the CDR3: TGTGCCAGCAGTTCTCCCGCGACAGGGATGTACGAGCAGTACTTC. Its translation: CASSSPATGMYEQYF. Combining the CDR3 with reference TRBV28 and TRBJ2-7 gives the whole variable domain DVKVTQSSRYLVKRTGEKVFLECVQDMDHENMFWYRQDPGLGLRLIYFSYDVKMKEKGDIPEGYSVSREKKERFSLILESASTNQTSMYLCASSSPATGMYEQYFGPGTRLTVT.

This clonotype appeared once. The rearrangement uses TRBV12-5 and TRBJ1-5; TRBD1 agrees at 7 bases. Looked up from germline, CDR1 is LGHNT and CDR2 is FRNRAP. The CDR3 length is 15 residues. Trimming took 5 bases from V and 5 from J; bases not matched to a gene: 9. The CDR3 DNA follows: TGTGCTAGTGGTGTGGGGGACAGTATTCATCAGCCCCAGCATTTT. This gives the protein CASGVGDSIHQPQHF.